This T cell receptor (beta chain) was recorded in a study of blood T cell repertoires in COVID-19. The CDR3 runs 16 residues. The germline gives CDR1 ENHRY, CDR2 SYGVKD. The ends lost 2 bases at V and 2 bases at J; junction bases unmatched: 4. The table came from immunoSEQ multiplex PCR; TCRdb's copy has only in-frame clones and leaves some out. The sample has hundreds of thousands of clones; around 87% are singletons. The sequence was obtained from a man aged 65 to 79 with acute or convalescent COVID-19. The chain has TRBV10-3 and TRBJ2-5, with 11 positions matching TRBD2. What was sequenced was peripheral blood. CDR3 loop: CAISETRLAGQETQYF. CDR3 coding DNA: TGTGCCATCAGTGAGACCCGACTAGCGGGGCAAGAGACCCAGTACTTC.